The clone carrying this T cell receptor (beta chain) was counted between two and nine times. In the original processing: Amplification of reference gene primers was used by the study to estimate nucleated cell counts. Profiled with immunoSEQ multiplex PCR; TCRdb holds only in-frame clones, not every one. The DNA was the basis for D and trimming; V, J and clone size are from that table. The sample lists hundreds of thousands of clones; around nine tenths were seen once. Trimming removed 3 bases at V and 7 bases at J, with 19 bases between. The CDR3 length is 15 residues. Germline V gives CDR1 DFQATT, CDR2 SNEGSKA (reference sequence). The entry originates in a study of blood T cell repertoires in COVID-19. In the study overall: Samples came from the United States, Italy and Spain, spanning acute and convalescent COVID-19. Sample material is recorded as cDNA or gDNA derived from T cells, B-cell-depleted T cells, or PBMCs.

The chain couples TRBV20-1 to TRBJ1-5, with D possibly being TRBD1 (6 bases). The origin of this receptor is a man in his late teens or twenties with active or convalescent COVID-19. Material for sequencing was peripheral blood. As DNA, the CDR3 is TGCAGTGCTAGTCCTGCCGGGGGGGCGGCGCAGCCCCAGCATTTT. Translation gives CSASPAGGAAQPQHF.